The next 6 T cell receptor beta chains were all read from a single sample in a study of T cells after yellow fever vaccination. TCRdb re-derived calls from the 5' RACE reads in MiXCR, one entry per CDR3 protein. Among about 340,000 distinct CDR3 sequences listed, about 4% were seen once. Sequences were derived from PBMCs, sampled 5 days after the yellow fever booster vaccination. These TCRs come from a young man who received the YFV17D yellow fever vaccine.

The chain joins TRBV6-6 to TRBJ2-3; D may be TRBD1 (5 bases). CDR3 size: 16 residues. In germline, CDR1 is MNHNY, CDR2 SVGAGI (reference sequence). Trimming took off 3 bases at V and 2 bases at J, with 15 bases between the two ends. The CDR3 reads CASSYFQGSPTDTQYF. CDR3 nucleotide sequence: TGTGCCAGCAGTTATTTCCAGGGATCACCCACAGATACGCAGTATTTT.

The J gene is TRBJ2-1, the V gene TRBV20-1; D is ambiguous. V was clipped by 6 bases and J by 4 bases, with 13 bases between them. Per the germline V gene, CDR1 is DFQATT and CDR2 is SNEGSKA (reference sequence). This CDR3 has 13 residues. The chain's CDR3 is CSARSDRYNEQFF. CDR3 bases: TGCAGTGCCCGCTCCGACCGGTACAATGAGCAGTTCTTC.

The rearrangement links TRBV7-9 to TRBJ1-6; no reliable D call. Germline CDR1 and CDR2: SEHNR and FQNEAQ (reference sequence). Deletions cut 7 bases from V and 10 bases from J, with 11 bases between. The CDR3 length is 12 residues. CDR3 in amino acids: CASMATNSPLHF. The CDR3 nucleotides read TGTGCCAGCATGGCCACAAACTCACCCCTCCACTTT.

This rearrangement joins TRBV4-3 to TRBJ2-3, with D possibly being TRBD1 or TRBD2 (5 bases each). V was trimmed by 4 bases and J by 0 bases, leaving 8 bases between them. There are 14 residues in the CDR3. The germline V gene has CDR1 LGHNA and CDR2 YSLEER. The CDR3 here is CASSLRDSTDTQYF. The DNA of the CDR3 is TGCGCCAGCAGCCTCCGGGACAGCACAGATACGCAGTATTTT.

The genes are TRBV20-1 and TRBJ2-7; tentative D call: TRBD1 (5 bases). V dropped 3 bases and J dropped 2 bases, with 14 bases sitting between them. The CDR3 is 14 residues long. The germline CDR1 and CDR2 sequences are DFQATT and SNEGSKA (reference sequence). CDR3 sequence reads: CSASPPGFPYEQYV. The CDR3 DNA reads as TGCAGTGCTAGCCCCCCAGGGTTTCCCTACGAGCAGTACGTC.

Ten or more counts support this clonotype. This sequence joins TRBV12-3 or TRBV12-4 and TRBJ2-5; D might be TRBD1 (6 bases). Trimming took 3 bases from V and 4 from J, leaving 15 bases between them. This CDR3 is 15 amino acids long. CDR3 DNA: TGTGCCAGCAGTTTTAGAACAGGGATGGCAGAGACCCAGTACTTC. Encoded protein: CASSFRTGMAETQYF.